These 13 T cell receptor beta chains came from one sample sequenced in a study of blood T cells in healthy people across ages. Sample-barcoded 5' priming and a J-beta primer mix drove a second PCR of about 6 to 12 cycles. MiXCR was run by TCRdb on the 5' RACE reads, yielding one entry per CDR3 protein. The data show about 1.5 million distinct CDR3 sequences, roughly two fifths seen once. The sample was blood. The receptors were sampled from a woman aged 18-29 years in good health.

Remarks on this clonotype: Just one base apart from a much larger clone, this may be a read error. The genes are TRBV29-1 and TRBJ2-5, with D perhaps matching TRBD1 (5 bases). Germline CDR1 reads SQVTM; CDR2 reads ANQGSEA. The CDR3 is 14 residues long. V was cut by 2 bases and J by 9 bases, with 19 bases left in between. The CDR3: CSVELDGAETAQYF. The CDR3 DNA sequence: TGCAGCGTTGAATTAGATGGGGCGGAGACGGCCCAGTACTTC.

This chain connects TRBV9 to TRBJ2-2; weak D call: TRBD2 (5 bases). V was pared by 0 bases and J by 4 bases, with 7 bases between. The germline CDR1 and CDR2 sequences are SGDLS and YYNGEE. This CDR3 comprises 14 residues. CDR3 in amino acids: CASSVGRITGELFF. The CDR3 DNA follows: TGTGCCAGCAGCGTAGGGAGGATCACCGGGGAGCTGTTTTTT.

This clonotype showed up just a few times. J is TRBJ2-5 and V is TRBV5-1; D possibly corresponds to TRBD2 (5 bases). Per the germline V gene, CDR1 is SGHRS and CDR2 is YFSETQ. CDR3 size: 14 residues. V was shortened by 4 bases and J by 4 bases, with 14 bases between the two germline ends. This chain's CDR3 is CASSPGEYGETQYF. CDR3 coding DNA: TGCGCCAGCAGCCCCGGGGAGTATGGAGAGACCCAGTACTTC.

Note on this clonotype: A much larger clone sits a single nucleotide away, making a read error possible. The gene calls are TRBV4-1 and TRBJ2-7; 11 bases fit TRBD1. This CDR3 has 15 residues. In germline, CDR1 is MGHRA, CDR2 YSYEKL. CDR3 sequence: CANSPEDRGLSEQYF. The CDR3 bases are TGCGCCAACAGCCCGGAGGACAGGGGGCTTAGTGAGCAGTACTTC.

The gene calls are TRBV27 and TRBJ2-1, with TRBD2 identical over 10 bases. Per the germline V gene, CDR1 is MNHEY and CDR2 is SMNVEV (reference sequence). The junction had 10 bases not matched to a gene; V was cut back by 7 bases and J by 4 bases. CDR3 length equals 16 residues. DNA of the CDR3: TGTGCCAGCACCCCGGGGTCAGCGGGAGGGTACAATGAGCAGTTCTTC. The encoded protein is CASTPGSAGGYNEQFF.

This clonotype was counted a few times. The chain recombines TRBV2 with TRBJ1-5; D gene unclear. Germline V gene lookup returns CDR1 SNHLY and CDR2 FYNNEI. CDR3 length equals 14 residues. V was clipped by 4 bases and J by 4 bases, with 11 bases between them. The CDR3 here is CASSGLSGNQPQHF. DNA for the CDR3: TGTGCCAGCAGTGGGCTCAGTGGGAATCAGCCCCAGCATTTT. The complete variable domain, with remaining parts taken from reference TRBV2 and TRBJ1-5, reads EPEVTQTPSHQVTQMGQEVILRCVPISNHLYFYWYRQILGQKVEFLVSFYNNEISEKSEIFDDQFSVERPDGSNFTLKIRSTKLEDSAMYFCASSGLSGNQPQHFGDGTRLSIL.

This clonotype has at least ten counts. The V and J genes are TRBV7-9 and TRBJ1-4, with D perhaps TRBD1 (6 bases). The CDR3 contains 15 residues. Germline assignment: CDR1 SEHNR and CDR2 FQNEAQ (reference sequence). The V gene lost 5 bases and the J gene lost 2 bases, with 12 bases spanning the gap. Here the CDR3 DNA reads TGTGCCAGCAGCGCCCAGGGGATGACTAATGAAAAACTGTTTTTT. This encodes CASSAQGMTNEKLFF.

This clonotype has more than one count but fewer than ten. The chain uses TRBV5-1 and TRBJ2-2; D not certain. Deletions cut 0 bases from V and 6 bases from J, with 6 bases between. The germline V gene encodes CDR1 SGHRS and CDR2 YFSETQ. This CDR3 has 13 residues. CDR3 in DNA: TGCGCCAGCAGCTTGGTGGTCTCCGGGGAGCTGTTTTTT. Protein: CASSLVVSGELFF.

There are a few counts of this clonotype. This chain joins TRBV7-3 and TRBJ1-4; D unclear. This CDR3 region has 13 residues. CDR1 is SGHTA, CDR2 FQGTGA, per germline. Trimming took off 4 bases at V and 7 bases at J, with 10 bases between the two ends. The CDR3 spells CASSSTRVEKLFF. The DNA for the CDR3 is TGTGCCAGCAGCTCGACCAGAGTTGAAAAACTGTTTTTT.

The sample holds many counts of this clonotype. The chain is built from TRBV27 and TRBJ2-7; D is tentatively TRBD1 or TRBD2 (5 bases each). CDR3 length: 13 amino acids. Trimming removed 5 bases from V and 0 bases from J, with 8 bases in between. Germline assignment: CDR1 MNHEY and CDR2 SMNVEV (reference sequence). For the CDR3, the DNA is TGTGCCAGCAGTCGGGGCAACTCCTACGAGCAGTACTTC. This translates into CASSRGNSYEQYF.

The chain has TRBV7-9 and TRBJ1-2, with a possible D match to TRBD1 (5 bases). The CDR3 contains 13 residues. The germline V and J ends were trimmed by 10 bases and 6 bases, with 18 bases remaining between them. The germline V gene encodes CDR1 SEHNR and CDR2 FQNEAQ (reference sequence). The DNA of the CDR3 is TGTGCCATAAGGGGTCAGGGACCCGATGGCTACACCTTC. It yields the protein CAIRGQGPDGYTF. Full variable domain (remainder filled in from reference TRBV7-9 and TRBJ1-2): DTGVSQNPRHKITKRGQNVTFRCDPISEHNRLYWYRQTLGQGPEFLTYFQNEAQLEKSRLLSDRFSAERPKGSFSTLEIQRTEQGDSAMYLCAIRGQGPDGYTFGSGTRLTVV.

The rearrangement joins TRBV20-1 to TRBJ1-2, with no clear D. The germline V gene has CDR1 DFQATT and CDR2 SNEGSKA (reference sequence). The CDR3 runs to 12 residues. V lost 4 bases to trimming and J lost 4 bases, with 10 bases between them. CDR3: CSATGVGYGYTF. In DNA, the CDR3 is TGCAGTGCTACTGGGGTGGGCTATGGCTACACCTTC.

The rearrangement joins TRBV19 to TRBJ2-7, with D perhaps TRBD1 (6 bases). Germline V gives CDR1 LNHDA, CDR2 SQIVND (reference sequence). The CDR3 has 14 residues. The germline V and J ends were trimmed by 7 bases and 6 bases, with 19 bases remaining between them. CDR3 nucleotide sequence: TGTGCCAGTACCCCAGGGGAAGAGGAAGGCGAGCAGTACTTC. It encodes CASTPGEEEGEQYF. Complete variable domain (other parts from reference TRBV19 and TRBJ2-7): DGGITQSPKYLFRKEGQNVTLSCEQNLNHDAMYWYRQDPGQGLRLIYYSQIVNDFQKGDIAEGYSVSREKKESFPLTVTSAQKNPTAFYLCASTPGEEEGEQYFGPGTRLTVT.